These 6 T cell receptor beta chains share one sample of origin, sequenced in a study of T-cell memory formation after mild COVID-19. From the 5' RACE reads, TCRdb called clonotypes with MiXCR, one entry per CDR3 protein. The sample carries around 450,000 distinct CDR3 sequences, approximately 25% recorded once. The sample taken for sequencing was PBMCs or a T cell subset sorted from them (not recorded which). The origin of the receptors is an adult woman who had mild COVID-19 (a few samples of this study predate the infection). Cell type and time point are not known.

This clonotype has only a few counts. This sequence joins TRBV9 and TRBJ2-3, with D tentatively TRBD1 or TRBD2 (5 bases each). The germline gives CDR1 SGDLS, CDR2 YYNGEE. CDR3 length: 16 residues. Trimming took 4 bases from V and 2 from J, leaving 17 bases between them. This chain's CDR3 is CASSFPGLLLTDTQYF. In nucleotides, the CDR3 is TGTGCCAGCAGCTTCCCGGGGCTACTTCTCACAGATACGCAGTATTTT.

Ten or more counts support this clonotype. The rearrangement uses TRBV5-1 and TRBJ1-5, with D possibly TRBD1 on 6 matching bases. Germline assignment: CDR1 SGHRS and CDR2 YFSETQ. The V gene lost 5 bases and the J gene lost 3 bases, with 9 bases spanning the gap. CDR3 length equals 13 residues. CDR3 nucleotide sequence: TGCGCCAGCAGAATGGGGGCCAATCAGCCCCAGCATTTT. This translates into CASRMGANQPQHF.

The gene calls are TRBV3-1 and TRBJ2-5; D gene uncertain. Germline V gene data show CDR1 as LGHDT and CDR2 as YNNKEL (reference sequence). This CDR3 comprises 13 residues. V was trimmed by 1 base and J by 1 base, leaving 4 bases between them. The CDR3 DNA sequence: TGTGCCAGCAGCCAAGGGATCCAAGAGACCCAGTACTTC. Its translation is CASSQGIQETQYF.

The chain uses TRBV14 and TRBJ2-3, with 8 bases lining up with TRBD2. The germline V gene has CDR1 SGHDN and CDR2 FVKESK. CDR3 length: 15 residues. V shed 11 bases, J shed 8 bases, and the junction held 18 bases outside the gene matches. In DNA form, the CDR3 reads TGTGCCTGTTCAAGAGGGCTAGCGGGTGGCGGTACGCAGTATTTT. Protein sequence: CACSRGLAGGGTQYF.

The table lists this clonotype with a few counts. This rearrangement joins TRBV5-6 to TRBJ2-7; a weak D match, TRBD2 (5 bases). CDR3 length: 13 amino acids. V gave up 3 bases and J gave up 3 bases, with 10 bases separating them. Germline CDR1 reads SGHDT; CDR2 reads YYEEEE. The CDR3, as DNA: TGTGCCAGCAGCTCCGGGGATCGCTACGAGCAGTACTTC. It translates to CASSSGDRYEQYF.

The V call is TRBV7-2, the J call TRBJ1-2, with D unclear. Trimming removed 2 bases from V and 7 bases from J, with 5 bases in between. Looked up from germline, CDR1 is SGHTA and CDR2 is FQGNSA. The CDR3 consists of 11 residues. CDR3 region: CASSLQFGYTF. CDR3 coding DNA: TGTGCCAGCAGCTTACAATTTGGCTACACCTTC.